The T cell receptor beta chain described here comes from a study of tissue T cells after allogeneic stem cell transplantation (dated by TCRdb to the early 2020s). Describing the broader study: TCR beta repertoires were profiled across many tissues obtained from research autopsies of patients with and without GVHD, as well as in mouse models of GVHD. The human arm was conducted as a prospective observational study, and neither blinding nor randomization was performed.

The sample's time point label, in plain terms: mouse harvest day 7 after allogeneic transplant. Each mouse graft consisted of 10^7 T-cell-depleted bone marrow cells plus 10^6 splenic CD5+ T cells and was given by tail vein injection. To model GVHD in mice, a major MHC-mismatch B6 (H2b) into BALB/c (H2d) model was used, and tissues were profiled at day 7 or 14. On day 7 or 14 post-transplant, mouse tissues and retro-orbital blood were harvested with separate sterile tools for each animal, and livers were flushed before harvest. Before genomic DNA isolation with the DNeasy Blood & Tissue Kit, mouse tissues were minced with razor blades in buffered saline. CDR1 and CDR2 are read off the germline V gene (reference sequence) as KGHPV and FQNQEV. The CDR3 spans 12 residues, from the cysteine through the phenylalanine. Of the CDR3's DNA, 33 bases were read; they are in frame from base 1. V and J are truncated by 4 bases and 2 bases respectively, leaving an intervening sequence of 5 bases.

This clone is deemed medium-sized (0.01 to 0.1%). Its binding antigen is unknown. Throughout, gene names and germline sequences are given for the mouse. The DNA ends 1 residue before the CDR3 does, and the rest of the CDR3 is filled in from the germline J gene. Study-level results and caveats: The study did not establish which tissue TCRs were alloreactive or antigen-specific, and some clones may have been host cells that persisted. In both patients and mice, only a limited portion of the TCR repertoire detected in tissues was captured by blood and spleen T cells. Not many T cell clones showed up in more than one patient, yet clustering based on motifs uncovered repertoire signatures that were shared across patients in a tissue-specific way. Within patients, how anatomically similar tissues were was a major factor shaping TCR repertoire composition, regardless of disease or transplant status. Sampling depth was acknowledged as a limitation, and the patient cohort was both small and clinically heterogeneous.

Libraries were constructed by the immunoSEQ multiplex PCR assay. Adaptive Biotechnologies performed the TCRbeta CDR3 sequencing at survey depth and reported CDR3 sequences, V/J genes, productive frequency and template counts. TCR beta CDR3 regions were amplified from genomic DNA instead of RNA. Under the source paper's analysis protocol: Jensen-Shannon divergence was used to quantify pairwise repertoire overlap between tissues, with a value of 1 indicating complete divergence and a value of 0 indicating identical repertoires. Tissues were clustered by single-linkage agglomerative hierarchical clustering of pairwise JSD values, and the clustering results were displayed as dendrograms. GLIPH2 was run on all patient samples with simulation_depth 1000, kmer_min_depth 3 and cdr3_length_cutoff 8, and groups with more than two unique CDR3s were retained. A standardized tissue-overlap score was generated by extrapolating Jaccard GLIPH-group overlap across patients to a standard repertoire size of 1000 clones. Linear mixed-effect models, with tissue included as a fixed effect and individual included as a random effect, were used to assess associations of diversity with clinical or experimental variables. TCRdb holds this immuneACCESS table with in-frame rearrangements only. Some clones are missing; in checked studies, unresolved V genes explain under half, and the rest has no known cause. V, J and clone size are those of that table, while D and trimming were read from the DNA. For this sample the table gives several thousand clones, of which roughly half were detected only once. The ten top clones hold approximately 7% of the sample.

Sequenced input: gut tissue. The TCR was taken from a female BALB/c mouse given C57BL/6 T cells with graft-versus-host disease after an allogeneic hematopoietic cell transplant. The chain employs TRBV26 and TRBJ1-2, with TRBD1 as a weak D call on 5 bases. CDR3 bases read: TGTGCCAGCAGTCGACAGAACTCCGACTACACC. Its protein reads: CASSRQNSDYT. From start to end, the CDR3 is CASSRQNSDYTF.